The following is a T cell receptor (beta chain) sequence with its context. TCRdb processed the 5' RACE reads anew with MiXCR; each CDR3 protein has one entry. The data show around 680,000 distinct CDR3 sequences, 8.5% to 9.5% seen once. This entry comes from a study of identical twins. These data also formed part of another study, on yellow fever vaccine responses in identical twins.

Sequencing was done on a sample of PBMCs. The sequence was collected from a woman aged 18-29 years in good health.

CDR3 protein: CASRGTEDYGYTF. DNA for the CDR3: TGTGCCAGCAGGGGGACAGAGGATTATGGCTACACCTTC. This sequence joins TRBV12-3 or TRBV12-4 and TRBJ1-2; 7 nucleotides line up with TRBD1. The trim removed 6 bases at V and 5 bases at J, leaving 6 bases unmatched. The CDR3 loop spans 13 amino acids.